This T cell receptor beta chain was identified during a study of blood T cell repertoires in COVID-19. On the study more broadly: Donors in the United States, Italy and Spain gave samples during acute or convalescent COVID-19. T cells, B-cell-depleted T cells, or PBMCs provided the cDNA or gDNA that served as material.

Only a few counts were recorded for this clone. The authors' processing: Nucleated cell counts were estimated from reference gene primer amplification. Generated by immunoSEQ multiplex PCR, the TCRdb table keeps only in-frame clones and is missing some. From that table come the V and J calls and clone size; the DNA was used to work out D and trimming. The data contain some 250,000 clones, 86% of them singletons. What was sequenced was peripheral blood. The sequence was collected from a man younger than 40 who had recovered from COVID-19.

CDR3 bases: TGTGCCAGCAGCGTAGGGGGCTTTTCTAATTCACCCCTCCACTTT. This sequence encodes CASSVGGFSNSPLHF. This chain uses TRBV9 with TRBJ1-6; TRBD1 might be the D (5 bases). V shed 0 bases and J shed 6 bases, with 10 bases lying between them. Germline assignment: CDR1 SGDLS and CDR2 YYNGEE. This CDR3 is built from 15 residues.